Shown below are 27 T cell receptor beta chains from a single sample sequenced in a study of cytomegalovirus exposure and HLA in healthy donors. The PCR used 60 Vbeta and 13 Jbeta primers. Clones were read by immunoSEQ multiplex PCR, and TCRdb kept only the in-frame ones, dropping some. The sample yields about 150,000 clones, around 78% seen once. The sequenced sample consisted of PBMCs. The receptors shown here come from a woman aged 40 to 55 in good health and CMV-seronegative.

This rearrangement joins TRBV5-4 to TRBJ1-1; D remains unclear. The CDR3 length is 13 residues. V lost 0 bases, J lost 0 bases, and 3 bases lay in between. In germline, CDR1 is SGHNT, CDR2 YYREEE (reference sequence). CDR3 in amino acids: CASSLDMNTEAFF. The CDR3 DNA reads TGTGCCAGCAGCTTGGACATGAACACTGAAGCTTTCTTT.

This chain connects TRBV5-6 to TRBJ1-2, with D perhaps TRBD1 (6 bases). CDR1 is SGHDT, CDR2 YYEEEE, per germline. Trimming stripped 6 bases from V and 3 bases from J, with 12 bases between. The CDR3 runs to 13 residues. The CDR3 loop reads CASTPDRYYGYTF. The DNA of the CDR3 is TGTGCCAGCACGCCAGACAGGTACTATGGCTACACCTTC.

The CDR3 nucleotides read TGTGCCATCAGTGGCCCCGAGTGGGGCGGGGGGAGCTCCTACGAGCAGTACTTC. It codes for CAISGPEWGGGSSYEQYF. V usage is TRBV10-3 and J usage is TRBJ2-7; 8 positions agree with TRBD2. Trimming cost V 4 bases and J 0 bases; bases outside gene matches: 14. The CDR3 sequence is 18 residues long. CDR1 ENHRY and CDR2 SYGVKD come from the germline V gene.

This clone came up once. The DNA for the CDR3 is TGTGCCAGCAGCTTAAGTGGCCCCCGGGAGCTGTTTTTT. This encodes CASSLSGPRELFF. The chain couples TRBV7-2 to TRBJ2-2; no clear D gene. The CDR3 runs 13 residues. The germline V gene encodes CDR1 SGHTA and CDR2 FQGNSA. V dropped 2 bases and J dropped 9 bases, with 10 bases sitting between them.

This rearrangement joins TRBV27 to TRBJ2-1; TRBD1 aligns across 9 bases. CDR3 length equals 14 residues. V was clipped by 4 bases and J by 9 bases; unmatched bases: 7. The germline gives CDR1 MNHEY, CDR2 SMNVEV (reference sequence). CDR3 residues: CASSSWDREGEQFF. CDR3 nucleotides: TGTGCCAGCAGTTCATGGGACAGGGAGGGTGAGCAGTTCTTC.

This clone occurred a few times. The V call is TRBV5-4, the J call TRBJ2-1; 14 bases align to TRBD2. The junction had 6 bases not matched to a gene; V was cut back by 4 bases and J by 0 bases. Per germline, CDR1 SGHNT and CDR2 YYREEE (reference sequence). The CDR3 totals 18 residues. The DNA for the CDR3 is TGTGCCAGCAGCCGGGGGACTAGCGGGGGTAGCTCCTACAATGAGCAGTTCTTC. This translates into CASSRGTSGGSSYNEQFF.

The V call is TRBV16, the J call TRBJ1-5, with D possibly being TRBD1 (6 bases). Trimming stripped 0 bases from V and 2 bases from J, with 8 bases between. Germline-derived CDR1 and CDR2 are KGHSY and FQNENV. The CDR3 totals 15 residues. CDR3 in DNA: TGTGCCAGCAGCCAATCGTCAGGGGGCAATCAGCCCCAGCATTTT. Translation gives CASSQSSGGNQPQHF.

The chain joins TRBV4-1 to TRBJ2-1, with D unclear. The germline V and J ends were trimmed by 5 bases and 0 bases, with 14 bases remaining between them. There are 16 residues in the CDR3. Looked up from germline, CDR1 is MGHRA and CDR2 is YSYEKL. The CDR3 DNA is TGCGCCAGCAGCACAATAGCCTCAAGCTCCTACAATGAGCAGTTCTTC. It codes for CASSTIASSSYNEQFF.

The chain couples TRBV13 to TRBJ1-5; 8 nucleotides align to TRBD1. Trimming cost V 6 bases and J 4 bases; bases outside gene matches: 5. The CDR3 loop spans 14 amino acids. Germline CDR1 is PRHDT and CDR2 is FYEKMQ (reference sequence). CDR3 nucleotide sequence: TGTGCCAGCAGTCGACAGGGGCCAAATCAGCCCCAGCATTTT. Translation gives CASSRQGPNQPQHF.

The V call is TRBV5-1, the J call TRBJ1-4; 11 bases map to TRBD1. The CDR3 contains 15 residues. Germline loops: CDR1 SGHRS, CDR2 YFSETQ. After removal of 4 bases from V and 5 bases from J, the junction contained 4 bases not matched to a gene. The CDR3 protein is CASSGGTGGNEKLFF. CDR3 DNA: TGCGCCAGCAGCGGAGGGACAGGGGGAAATGAAAAACTGTTTTTT.

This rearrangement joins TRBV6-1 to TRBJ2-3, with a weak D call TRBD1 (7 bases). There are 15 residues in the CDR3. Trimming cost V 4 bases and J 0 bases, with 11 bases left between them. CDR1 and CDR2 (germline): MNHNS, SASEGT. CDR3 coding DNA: TGTGCCAGCAGTGGGCAGGGGGGAAGCACAGATACGCAGTATTTT. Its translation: CASSGQGGSTDTQYF.

CDR3 DNA sequence: TGTGCCAGCTCACCACCGGCGGGACAGGGCTACGAGCAGTACTTC. Amino acid sequence: CASSPPAGQGYEQYF. This chain joins TRBV18 and TRBJ2-7; 9 nucleotides match TRBD1. The CDR3 is made up of 15 amino acids. The germline V gene has CDR1 KGHSH and CDR2 LQKENI. V lost 0 bases and J lost 3; bases outside the gene matches: 3.

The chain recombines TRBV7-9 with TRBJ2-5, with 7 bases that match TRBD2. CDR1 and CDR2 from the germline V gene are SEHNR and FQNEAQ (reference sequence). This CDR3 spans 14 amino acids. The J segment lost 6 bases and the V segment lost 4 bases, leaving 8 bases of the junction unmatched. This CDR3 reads CASSSWTSKKTQYF. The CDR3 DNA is TGTGCCAGCAGCTCTTGGACTAGTAAGAAGACCCAGTACTTC.

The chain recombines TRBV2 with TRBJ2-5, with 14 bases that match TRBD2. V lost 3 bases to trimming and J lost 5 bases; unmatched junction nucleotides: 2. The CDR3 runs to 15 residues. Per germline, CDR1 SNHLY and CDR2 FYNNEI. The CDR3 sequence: CASSEGLAGVETQYF. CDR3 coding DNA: TGTGCCAGCAGTGAGGGACTAGCGGGGGTTGAGACCCAGTACTTC.

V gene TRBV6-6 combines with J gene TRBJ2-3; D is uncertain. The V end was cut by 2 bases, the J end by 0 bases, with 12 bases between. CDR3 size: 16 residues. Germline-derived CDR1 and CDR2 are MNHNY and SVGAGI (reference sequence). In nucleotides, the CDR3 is TGTGCCAGCAGTTACCCCGCACGCAGGAGCACAGATACGCAGTATTTT. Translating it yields CASSYPARRSTDTQYF.

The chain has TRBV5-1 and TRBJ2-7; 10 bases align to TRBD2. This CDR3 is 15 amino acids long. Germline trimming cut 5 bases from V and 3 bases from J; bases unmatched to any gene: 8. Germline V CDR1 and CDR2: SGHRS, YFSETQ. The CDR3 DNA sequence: TGCGCCAGCAGAAAAACTAGCGGGGCCTTCTACGAGCAGTACTTC. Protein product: CASRKTSGAFYEQYF. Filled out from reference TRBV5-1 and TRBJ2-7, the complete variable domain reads KAGVTQTPRYLIKTRGQQVTLSCSPISGHRSVSWYQQTPGQGLQFLFEYFSETQRNKGNFPGRFSGRQFSNSRSEMNVSTLELGDSALYLCASRKTSGAFYEQYFGPGTRLTVT.

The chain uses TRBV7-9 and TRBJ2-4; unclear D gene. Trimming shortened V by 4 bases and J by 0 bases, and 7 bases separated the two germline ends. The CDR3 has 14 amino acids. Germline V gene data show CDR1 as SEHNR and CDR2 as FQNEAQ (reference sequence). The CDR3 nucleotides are TGTGCCAGCAGCTCCTATTTAGCCAAAAACATTCAGTACTTC. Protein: CASSSYLAKNIQYF.

Written as DNA, the CDR3 is TGTGCCGTCGGACTCCCCTACGAGCAGTACTTC. This encodes CAVGLPYEQYF. The V gene is TRBV19, the J gene TRBJ2-7; D perhaps matches TRBD2 (5 bases). Trimming cost V 11 bases and J 2 bases, with 10 bases left between them. The germline gives CDR1 LNHDA, CDR2 SQIVND (reference sequence). CDR3 length equals 11 residues.

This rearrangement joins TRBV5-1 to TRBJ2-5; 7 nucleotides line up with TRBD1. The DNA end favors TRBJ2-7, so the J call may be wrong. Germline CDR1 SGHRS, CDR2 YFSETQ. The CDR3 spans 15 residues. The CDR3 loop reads CASSLGGTVSYEQYF. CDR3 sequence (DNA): TGCGCCAGCAGCTTGGGAGGGACAGTCTCCTACGAGCAGTACTTC.

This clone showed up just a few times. In DNA, the CDR3 is TGTGCCAGTAGTATAGTGCGGGTCATGAACACTGAAGCTTTCTTT. As protein: CASSIVRVMNTEAFF. V gene TRBV19 combines with J gene TRBJ1-1; D gene ambiguous. This CDR3 has 15 amino acids. From germline, CDR1 is LNHDA and CDR2 SQIVND (reference sequence). V lost 1 base and J 0 bases, leaving 9 bases between the germline ends.

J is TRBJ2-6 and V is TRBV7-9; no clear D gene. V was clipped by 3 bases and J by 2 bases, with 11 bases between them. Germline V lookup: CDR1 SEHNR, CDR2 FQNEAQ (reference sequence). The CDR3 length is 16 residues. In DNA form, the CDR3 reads TGTGCCAGCAGCTTCCTCCGTCCCCCTGGGGCCAACGTCCTGACTTTC. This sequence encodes CASSFLRPPGANVLTF.

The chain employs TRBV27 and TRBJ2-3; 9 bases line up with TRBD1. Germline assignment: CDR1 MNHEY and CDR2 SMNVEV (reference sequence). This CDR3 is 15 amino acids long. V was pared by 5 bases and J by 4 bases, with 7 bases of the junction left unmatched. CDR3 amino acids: CASSLRTGVADTQYF. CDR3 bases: TGTGCCAGCAGTCTCCGGACAGGGGTGGCAGATACGCAGTATTTT.

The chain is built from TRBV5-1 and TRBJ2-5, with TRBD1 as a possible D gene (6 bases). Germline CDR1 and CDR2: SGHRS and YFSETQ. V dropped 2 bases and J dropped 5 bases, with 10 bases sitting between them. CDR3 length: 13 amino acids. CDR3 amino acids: CASSFARGETQYF. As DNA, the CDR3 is TGCGCCAGCAGCTTCGCGAGGGGGGAGACCCAGTACTTC.

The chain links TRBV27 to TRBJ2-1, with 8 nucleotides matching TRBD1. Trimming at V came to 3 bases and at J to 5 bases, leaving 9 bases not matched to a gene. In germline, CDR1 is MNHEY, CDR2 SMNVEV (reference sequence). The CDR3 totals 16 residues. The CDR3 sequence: CASSFQDRGWDNEQFF. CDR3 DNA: TGTGCCAGCAGTTTCCAAGACAGGGGATGGGACAATGAGCAGTTCTTC.

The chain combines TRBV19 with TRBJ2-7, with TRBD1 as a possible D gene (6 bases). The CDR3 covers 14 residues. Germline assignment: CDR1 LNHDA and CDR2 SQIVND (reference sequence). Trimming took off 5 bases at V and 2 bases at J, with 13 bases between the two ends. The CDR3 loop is CASSGHGQTYEQYF. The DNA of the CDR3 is TGTGCCAGTAGTGGCCATGGACAGACCTACGAGCAGTACTTC.

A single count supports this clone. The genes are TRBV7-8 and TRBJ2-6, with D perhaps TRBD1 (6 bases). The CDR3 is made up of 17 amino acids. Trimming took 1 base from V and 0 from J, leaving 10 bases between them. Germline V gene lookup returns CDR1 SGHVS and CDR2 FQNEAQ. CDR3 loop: CASSLVQGRSGANVLTF. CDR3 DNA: TGTGCCAGCAGCTTAGTCCAGGGGCGCTCTGGGGCCAACGTCCTGACTTTC.

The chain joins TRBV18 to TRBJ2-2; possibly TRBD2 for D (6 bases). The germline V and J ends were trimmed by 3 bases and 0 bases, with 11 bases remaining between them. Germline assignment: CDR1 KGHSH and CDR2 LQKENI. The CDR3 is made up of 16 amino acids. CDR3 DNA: TGTGCCAGCTCACCTGGGGGACTCGCGAACACCGGGGAGCTGTTTTTT. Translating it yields CASSPGGLANTGELFF. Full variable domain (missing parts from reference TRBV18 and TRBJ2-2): NAGVMQNPRHLVRRRGQEARLRCSPMKGHSHVYWYRQLPEEGLKFMVYLQKENIIDESGMPKERFSAEFPKEGPSILRIQQVVRGDSAAYFCASSPGGLANTGELFFGEGSRLTVL.